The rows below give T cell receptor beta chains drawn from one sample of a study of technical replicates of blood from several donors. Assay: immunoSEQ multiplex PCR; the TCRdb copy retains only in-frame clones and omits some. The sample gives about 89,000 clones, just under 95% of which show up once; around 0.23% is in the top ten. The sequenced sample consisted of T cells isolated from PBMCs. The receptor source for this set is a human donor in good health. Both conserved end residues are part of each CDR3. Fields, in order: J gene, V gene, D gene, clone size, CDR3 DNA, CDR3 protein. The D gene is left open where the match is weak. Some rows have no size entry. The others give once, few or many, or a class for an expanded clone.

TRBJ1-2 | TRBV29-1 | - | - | TGCAGCGGGGGGGGTACTAACTATGGCTACACCTTC | CSGGGTNYGYTF
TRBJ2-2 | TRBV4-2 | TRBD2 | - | TGTGCCAGCAGCCAAGATCCCAGCGGGGGCACCGGGGAGCTGTTTTTT | CASSQDPSGGTGELFF
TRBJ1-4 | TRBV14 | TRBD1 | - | TGTGCCAGCAGCCAGGAGGGACAGTTGCGTGAAAAACTGTTTTTT | CASSQEGQLREKLFF
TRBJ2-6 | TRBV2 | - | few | TGTGCCAGCCGCAGCTCTGGGGCCAACGTCCTGACTTTC | CASRSSGANVLTF
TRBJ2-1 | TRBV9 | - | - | TGTGCCAGCAGCGGAAGAGGCTCCTACAATGAGCAGTTCTTC | CASSGRGSYNEQFF
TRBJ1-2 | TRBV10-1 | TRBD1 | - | TGCGCCAGCAGGCGGACAGGGGGGTACTATGGCTACACCTTC | CASRRTGGYYGYTF
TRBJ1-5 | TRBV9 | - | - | TGTGCCAGCAGCGTAGGGAGGTATAGCAATCAGCCCCAGCATTTT | CASSVGRYSNQPQHF
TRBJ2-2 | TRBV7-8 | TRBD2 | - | TGTGCCAGCAGCTTAGCGATTAGACTAGCGGGGGGGCGCGACACCGGGGAGCTGTTTTTT | CASSLAIRLAGGRDTGELFF
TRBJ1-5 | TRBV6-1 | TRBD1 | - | TGTGCCAGCAGTGAAGTGGCGGGACAGGGGACGCGACAGCCCCAGCATTTT | CASSEVAGQGTRQPQHF
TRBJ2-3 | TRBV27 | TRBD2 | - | TGTGCCAGCAGTTCGCTGACTAGCGGGGGTATAGATACGCAGTATTTT | CASSSLTSGGIDTQYF
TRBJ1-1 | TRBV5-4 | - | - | TGTGCCAGCAGCTTGGAAGGGGCGAACACTGAAGCTTTCTTT | CASSLEGANTEAFF
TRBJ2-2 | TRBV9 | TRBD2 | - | TGTGCCAGCAGCTCCCACCCAGATAGCGGGGGCATCGCCGGGGAGCTGTTTTTT | CASSSHPDSGGIAGELFF
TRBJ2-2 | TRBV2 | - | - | TGTGCCAGCAAAGTCAGGGGGGCCACCGGGGAGCTGTTTTTT | CASKVRGATGELFF
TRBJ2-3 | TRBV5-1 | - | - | TGCGCCAGCAGCTTAGCGGACTCTAGCACAGATACGCAGTATTTT | CASSLADSSTDTQYF
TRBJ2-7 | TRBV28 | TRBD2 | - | TGTGCCAGCAGTCCGACCGTGACTAGCGACTTCTACGAGCAGTACTTC | CASSPTVTSDFYEQYF
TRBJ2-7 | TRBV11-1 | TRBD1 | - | TGTGCCAGCAGCTTAATGATAGGACAGGGATACGAGCAGTACTTC | CASSLMIGQGYEQYF
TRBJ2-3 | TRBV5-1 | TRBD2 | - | TGCGCCAGCAGCTTGGGTGCGGGAGTGCCAGATACGCAGTATTTT | CASSLGAGVPDTQYF
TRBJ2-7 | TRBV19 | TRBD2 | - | TGTGCCAGTAGTATGGTTAGCGGGATCTCCTACGAGCAGTACTTC | CASSMVSGISYEQYF